This record concerns one TCR beta chain sequence. Its antigen is currently unknown. Each CDR3 protein gets one entry after TCRdb re-called the reads with MiXCR. The sample shows over 250,000 distinct CDR3 sequences, roughly 21% of them seen only once. This sample was taken from a study of T cell repertoires in cytomegalovirus infection. V was trimmed by 2 bases and J by 4 bases, leaving 11 bases between them. The germline CDR1 and CDR2 sequences are DFQATT and SNEGSKA (reference sequence). This CDR3 comprises 13 residues. The sequence came from a human donor in good health (CMV status not recorded). Some clones in this sample may be carry-over from other donors' samples. The source was cultured PBMCs, collected from culture after CMV antigen stimulation. The genes are TRBV20-1 and TRBJ2-5; tentatively, D is TRBD2 (5 bases). CDR3 loop: CSARPAGIETQYF. The DNA for the CDR3 is TGCAGTGCTAGACCCGCCGGGATAGAGACCCAGTACTTC.